The 2 T cell receptor beta chains in this list originate from one sample, sequenced in a study of blood T cell repertoires in COVID-19. Sequencing was performed with immunoSEQ multiplex PCR; in TCRdb, only in-frame clones are kept and a portion is missing. The sample lists around 64,000 clones; 86% were seen once. The source material was peripheral blood. The receptors here all came from a man aged 25-45 years with acute or convalescent COVID-19.

The V gene is TRBV4-3, the J gene TRBJ1-2; D is perhaps TRBD1 (5 bases). The germline V and J ends were trimmed by 1 base and 2 bases, with 11 bases remaining between them. The CDR3 is 15 amino acids. Germline CDR1 reads LGHNA; CDR2 reads YSLEER. This chain's CDR3 is CASSQVGAGNYGYTF. Written as DNA, the CDR3 is TGCGCCAGCAGCCAAGTTGGGGCTGGGAACTATGGCTACACCTTC.

In this sample, this clone turned up a few times. CDR3 DNA sequence: TGTGCCAGCCGGGACAGGGTCAACGGGGAGCTGTTTTTT. This codes for CASRDRVNGELFF. J is TRBJ2-2 and V is TRBV2; 9 nucleotides align to TRBD1. With V trimmed by 8 bases and J by 7 bases, 5 bases remained unmatched. This CDR3 comprises 13 residues. The germline V gene encodes CDR1 SNHLY and CDR2 FYNNEI.